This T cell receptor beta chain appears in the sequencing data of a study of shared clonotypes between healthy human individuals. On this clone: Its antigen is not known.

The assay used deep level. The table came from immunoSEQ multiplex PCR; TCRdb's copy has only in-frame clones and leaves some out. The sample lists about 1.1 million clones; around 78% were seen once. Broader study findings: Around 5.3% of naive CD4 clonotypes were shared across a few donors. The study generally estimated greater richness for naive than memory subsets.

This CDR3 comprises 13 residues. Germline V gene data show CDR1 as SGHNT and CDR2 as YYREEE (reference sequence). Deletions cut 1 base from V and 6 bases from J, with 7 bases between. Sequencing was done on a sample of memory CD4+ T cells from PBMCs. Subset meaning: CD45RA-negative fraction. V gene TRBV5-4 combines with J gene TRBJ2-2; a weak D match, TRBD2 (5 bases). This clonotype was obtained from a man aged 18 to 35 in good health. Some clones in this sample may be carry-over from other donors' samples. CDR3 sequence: CASSLPSSGELFF. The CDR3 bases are TGTGCCAGCAGCTTGCCTAGCTCCGGGGAGCTGTTTTTT.